These 29 T cell receptor beta chains were all obtained from the same sample, sequenced in a study of Ad26.COV2.S vaccination and SARS-CoV-2 variants. Libraries were prepared by immunoSEQ multiplex PCR; TCRdb keeps only in-frame clonotypes and omits some of them. Of about 280,000 clones in the sample, approximately 89% were seen once. Treatment indicated: some 20 received Ad26.COV2.S at low or high dose, single or two shots; about 5 received placebo; per-sample allocation not given. Sampling happened 63 days after the first vaccine or placebo injection. This specimen was peripheral blood, taken in a trial of Ad26.COV2.S vaccine versus placebo. These receptors were taken from a person aged 18-65 years who received the Ad26.COV2.S COVID-19 vaccine or a placebo.

The rearrangement links TRBV5-4 to TRBJ2-2; D gene unclear. The V gene lost 1 base and the J gene lost 4 bases, with 8 bases spanning the gap. Germline CDR1 and CDR2: SGHNT and YYREEE (reference sequence). This CDR3 has 14 amino acids. CDR3 DNA: TGTGCCAGCAGCTTGACCCGGTCCACCGGGGAGCTGTTTTTT. It codes for CASSLTRSTGELFF.

The V and J genes are TRBV5-4 and TRBJ1-1, with a tentative D call TRBD1 (5 bases). Trimming took 0 bases from V and 5 from J, leaving 14 bases between them. CDR3 size: 15 residues. Germline values: CDR1 SGHNT, CDR2 YYREEE (reference sequence). The DNA of the CDR3 is TGTGCCAGCAGCTTGGCGGTCGGCGGGGGGACTGAAGCTTTCTTT. This codes for CASSLAVGGGTEAFF.

This chain joins TRBV18 and TRBJ2-1; TRBD1 matches at 7 bases. The V gene end was trimmed by 6 bases and the J gene end by 4 bases; junction bases not matched to a gene: 12. Germline lookup yields CDR1 KGHSH and CDR2 LQKENI. The CDR3 loop spans 16 amino acids. The CDR3 protein is CASSFGGPGGYNEQFF. As DNA, the CDR3 is TGTGCCAGCTCCTTCGGCGGGCCAGGGGGATACAATGAGCAGTTCTTC.

The rearrangement joins TRBV4-1 to TRBJ1-4; D gene ambiguous. Trimming cost V 1 base and J 8 bases, with 11 bases left between them. The CDR3 totals 14 residues. Germline V gene sequence: CDR1 MGHRA, CDR2 YSYEKL. The CDR3 is CASSQVLFAEKLFF. DNA of the CDR3: TGCGCCAGCAGCCAAGTACTATTTGCCGAAAAACTGTTTTTT.

The chain is built from TRBV28 and TRBJ2-1; a possible D gene is TRBD2 (5 bases). CDR3 length equals 14 residues. Deletions cut 3 bases from V and 5 bases from J, with 11 bases between. From germline, CDR1 is MDHEN and CDR2 SYDVKM. The CDR3 sequence: CASSLWERNNEQFF. Written as DNA, the CDR3 is TGTGCCAGCAGTTTGTGGGAGAGGAACAATGAGCAGTTCTTC. Full variable domain (outside the CDR3, taken from reference TRBV28 and TRBJ2-1): DVKVTQSSRYLVKRTGEKVFLECVQDMDHENMFWYRQDPGLGLRLIYFSYDVKMKEKGDIPEGYSVSREKKERFSLILESASTNQTSMYLCASSLWERNNEQFFGPGTRLTVL.

This chain uses TRBV2 with TRBJ2-5; a weak D match, TRBD1 (6 bases). The V end lost 4 bases, the J end lost 5 bases, and 8 bases lay between the germline ends. CDR1 SNHLY and CDR2 FYNNEI come from the germline V gene. This CDR3 region has 12 residues. DNA for the CDR3: TGTGCCAGCAGTGTAGGGGGTGAGACCCAGTACTTC. Translation: CASSVGGETQYF.

This rearrangement joins TRBV5-1 to TRBJ1-2, with 9 bases aligning to TRBD1. Germline trimming cut 3 bases from V and 7 bases from J; bases unmatched to any gene: 1. The CDR3 runs to 12 residues. Germline-derived CDR1 and CDR2 are SGHRS and YFSETQ. The CDR3 loop reads CASSSTGGGYTF. The CDR3 coding sequence is TGCGCCAGCAGCTCGACAGGGGGTGGCTACACCTTC. The complete variable domain, with remaining parts taken from reference TRBV5-1 and TRBJ1-2, reads KAGVTQTPRYLIKTRGQQVTLSCSPISGHRSVSWYQQTPGQGLQFLFEYFSETQRNKGNFPGRFSGRQFSNSRSEMNVSTLELGDSALYLCASSSTGGGYTFGSGTRLTVV.

The rearrangement uses TRBV12-3 or TRBV12-4 and TRBJ2-3; D not certain. The V end lost 6 bases, the J end lost 6 bases, and 10 bases lay between the germline ends. The CDR3 totals 12 residues. CDR3 nucleotide sequence: TGTGCCAGCAGCCTTTCGTGGGATACGCAGTATTTT. It yields the protein CASSLSWDTQYF.

The genes are TRBV7-2 and TRBJ1-2, with D perhaps matching TRBD1 (5 bases). From germline, CDR1 is SGHTA and CDR2 FQGNSA. With 5 bases removed from V and 4 bases from J, the gap between germline ends came to 14 bases. CDR3 length: 14 residues. CDR3 amino acids: CASSLTGEGYGYTF. As DNA, the CDR3 is TGTGCCAGCAGCCTAACGGGGGAAGGCTATGGCTACACCTTC. The complete variable domain, with remaining parts taken from reference TRBV7-2 and TRBJ1-2, reads GAGVSQSPSNKVTEKGKDVELRCDPISGHTALYWYRQSLGQGLEFLIYFQGNSAPDKSGLPSDRFSAERTGGSVSTLTIQRTQQEDSAVYLCASSLTGEGYGYTFGSGTRLTVV.

The rearrangement uses TRBV18 and TRBJ2-2; 8 positions match TRBD1. V lost 6 bases to trimming and J lost 0 bases; unmatched junction nucleotides: 9. From germline, CDR1 is KGHSH and CDR2 LQKENI. CDR3 size: 17 residues. The CDR3 sequence is CASSIGQGRSNTGELFF. CDR3 coding DNA: TGTGCCAGCTCTATAGGACAGGGTCGGTCGAACACCGGGGAGCTGTTTTTT.

This sequence joins TRBV9 and TRBJ2-2, with 7 bases aligning to TRBD2. Germline V gene lookup returns CDR1 SGDLS and CDR2 YYNGEE. The CDR3 covers 13 residues. V was pared by 5 bases and J by 7 bases, with 5 bases of the junction left unmatched. DNA for the CDR3: TGTGCCAGCAGGAAAGCGGGGCACGGGGAGCTGTTTTTT. Its translation: CASRKAGHGELFF.

This clone has a single count. The CDR3 DNA is TGTGCCAGCAGCTCGGGACACCCTACGCAGTATTTT. It codes for CASSSGHPTQYF. The chain recombines TRBV5-6 with TRBJ2-3; possible D gene TRBD1, 6 bases. The germline V gene encodes CDR1 SGHDT and CDR2 YYEEEE. Trimming left V 3 bases short and J 8 bases short, with 10 bases between. CDR3 size: 12 residues.

This clone was picked up one time. The chain is built from TRBV2 and TRBJ2-1, with 9 bases fitting TRBD2. This CDR3 contains 17 residues. V lost 3 bases and J lost 4; bases outside the gene matches: 10. From germline, CDR1 is SNHLY and CDR2 FYNNEI. CDR3 nucleotide sequence: TGTGCCAGCAGTGACCGAGTATGGCGGGAGGGTTACAATGAGCAGTTCTTC. As protein: CASSDRVWREGYNEQFF.

The V call is TRBV7-9, the J call TRBJ1-4; tentatively, D is TRBD1 (6 bases). Looked up from germline, CDR1 is SEHNR and CDR2 is FQNEAQ (reference sequence). V lost 0 bases to trimming and J lost 6 bases, with 14 bases between them. The CDR3 sequence is 16 residues long. CDR3 protein: CASSLAAGGADEKLFF. The CDR3 coding sequence is TGTGCCAGCAGCTTAGCGGCGGGGGGCGCGGATGAAAAACTGTTTTTT.

The chain combines TRBV7-2 with TRBJ2-2; D possibly corresponds to TRBD1 (5 bases). V was clipped by 5 bases and J by 4 bases, with 17 bases between them. Germline CDR1 SGHTA, CDR2 FQGNSA. CDR3 length equals 16 residues. In DNA form, the CDR3 reads TGTGCCAGCAGCCCCAGTTTAGGGGCTACCACCGGGGAGCTGTTTTTT. The encoded protein is CASSPSLGATTGELFF.

The V and J genes are TRBV5-1 and TRBJ2-5; TRBD2 matches 8 bases. Germline V CDR1 and CDR2: SGHRS, YFSETQ. Germline trimming cut 2 bases from V and 4 bases from J; bases unmatched to any gene: 7. The CDR3 has 15 amino acids. CDR3 region: CASSFWRGDLETQYF. The CDR3 coding sequence is TGCGCCAGCAGCTTCTGGCGGGGGGATTTAGAGACCCAGTACTTC.

There are a few counts of this clone. The rearrangement uses TRBV7-8 and TRBJ1-1; maybe TRBD1 (6 bases). V lost 4 bases to trimming and J lost 8 bases, with 23 bases between them. This CDR3 has 16 residues. Germline V gene lookup returns CDR1 SGHVS and CDR2 FQNEAQ. CDR3 in amino acids: CASSSRGGMGQREAFF. In nucleotides, the CDR3 is TGTGCCAGCAGCTCGAGGGGGGGAATGGGACAACGCGAAGCTTTCTTT.

The V gene is TRBV13, the J gene TRBJ2-7; a possible D gene is TRBD2 (6 bases). The CDR3 runs 12 residues. Germline-derived CDR1 and CDR2 are PRHDT and FYEKMQ (reference sequence). Trimming took off 5 bases at V and 5 bases at J, with 10 bases between the two ends. This CDR3 is CASSRRGHEQYF. CDR3 DNA: TGTGCCAGCAGCAGGAGGGGTCACGAGCAGTACTTC.

The chain has TRBV6-5 and TRBJ2-5; TRBD1 aligns across 9 bases. The CDR3 has 15 amino acids. With 2 bases clipped from V and 5 bases from J, the junction kept 6 bases outside the gene matches. The germline gives CDR1 MNHEY, CDR2 SVGAGI. The CDR3 nucleotides are TGTGCCAGCAGTTACGCGGGACAGGGTGTGGAGACCCAGTACTTC. It yields the protein CASSYAGQGVETQYF.

The chain is built from TRBV24-1 and TRBJ1-5; the D gene is possibly TRBD1 (6 bases). CDR3 length equals 14 residues. The germline CDR1 and CDR2 sequences are KGHDR and SFDVKD. V dropped 7 bases and J dropped 3 bases, with 12 bases sitting between them. CDR3 DNA: TGTGCCACCAGGGAACAGGGCACCAATCAGCCCCAGCATTTT. This codes for CATREQGTNQPQHF.

V is TRBV30 and J is TRBJ2-1; 14 bases agree with TRBD2. With V trimmed by 5 bases and J by 7 bases, 4 bases remained unmatched. The CDR3 has 14 amino acids. Germline CDR1 GTSNPN, CDR2 SVGIG (reference sequence). CDR3 amino acids: CAWGGTSGSNEQFF. The CDR3 bases are TGTGCCTGGGGCGGGACTAGCGGGAGTAATGAGCAGTTCTTC. Full variable domain (remainder filled in from reference TRBV30 and TRBJ2-1): SQTIHQWPATLVQPVGSPLSLECTVEGTSNPNLYWYRQAAGRGLQLLFYSVGIGQISSEVPQNLSASRPQDRQFILSSKKLLLSDSGFYLCAWGGTSGSNEQFFGPGTRLTVL.

The V call is TRBV5-1, the J call TRBJ2-1; perhaps TRBD2 as D (5 bases). The CDR3 has 15 amino acids. V dropped 5 bases and J dropped 2 bases, with 14 bases sitting between them. Germline CDR1 reads SGHRS; CDR2 reads YFSETQ. The CDR3 sequence: CASSQDSPTYNEQFF. The CDR3, as DNA: TGCGCCAGCAGTCAGGACTCCCCAACCTACAATGAGCAGTTCTTC. Drawing the rest from reference TRBV5-1 and TRBJ2-1, the complete variable domain is KAGVTQTPRYLIKTRGQQVTLSCSPISGHRSVSWYQQTPGQGLQFLFEYFSETQRNKGNFPGRFSGRQFSNSRSEMNVSTLELGDSALYLCASSQDSPTYNEQFFGPGTRLTVL.

V is TRBV6-5 and J is TRBJ1-1, with a weak D call TRBD1 (6 bases). V was trimmed by 6 bases and J by 6 bases, leaving 14 bases between them. Germline lookup yields CDR1 MNHEY and CDR2 SVGAGI. There are 13 residues in the CDR3. CDR3 nucleotide sequence: TGTGCCAGCAGGCGGGTCAGGACAGCTGAAGCTTTCTTT. Protein: CASRRVRTAEAFF.

The V and J genes are TRBV19 and TRBJ2-7; no definite D call. Germline CDR1 is LNHDA and CDR2 is SQIVND (reference sequence). Trimming cost V 5 bases and J 1 base, with 6 bases left between them. This CDR3 has 12 amino acids. CDR3: CASSGDSYEQYF. The CDR3 DNA reads as TGTGCCAGTAGTGGGGATTCCTACGAGCAGTACTTC.

The chain recombines TRBV6-6 with TRBJ2-7, with D possibly being TRBD2 (5 bases). The CDR3 extends over 15 amino acids. V was trimmed by 6 bases and J by 0 bases, leaving 15 bases between them. CDR1 and CDR2 from the germline V gene are MNHNY and SVGAGI (reference sequence). CDR3 amino acids: CASSPSGDSSYEQYF. The CDR3 DNA reads TGTGCCAGCAGCCCGTCCGGGGATAGCTCCTACGAGCAGTACTTC.

This sequence joins TRBV21-1 and TRBJ2-7; no check of the table's D call, TRBD1, against the DNA was made. TRBV21-1 constitutes a pseudogene. This CDR3 comprises 14 residues. Here the CDR3 reads CASSKLGQAYEQYF. The CDR3, as DNA: TGTGCCAGCAGCAAACTTGGGCAGGCCTACGAGCAGTACTTC.

The V and J genes are TRBV6-2 or TRBV6-3 and TRBJ1-1; no firm D call. The germline V gene has CDR1 MNHEY and CDR2 SVGEGT. The CDR3 has 13 residues. Trimming shortened V by 2 bases and J by 7 bases, and 11 bases separated the two germline ends. This chain's CDR3 is CASSYPRHYEAFF. Written as DNA, the CDR3 is TGTGCCAGCAGTTACCCACGACACTATGAAGCTTTCTTT.

The rearrangement links TRBV19 to TRBJ2-4; D is uncertain. Trimming removed 3 bases from V and 0 bases from J, with 9 bases in between. Germline V CDR1 and CDR2: LNHDA, SQIVND (reference sequence). The CDR3 has 15 amino acids. CDR3 residues: CASSMVQLAKNIQYF. The DNA of the CDR3 is TGTGCCAGTAGTATGGTCCAGCTAGCCAAAAACATTCAGTACTTC.

The gene calls are TRBV2 and TRBJ1-1, with D hard to call. The CDR3 spans 13 residues. Germline CDR1 reads SNHLY; CDR2 reads FYNNEI. The V end was cut by 5 bases, the J end by 0 bases, with 7 bases between. CDR3 in DNA: TGTGCCAGCAGTCCCAGCATGAACACTGAAGCTTTCTTT. Protein product: CASSPSMNTEAFF. Looking up the rest from reference TRBV2 and TRBJ1-1 gives the full variable domain: EPEVTQTPSHQVTQMGQEVILRCVPISNHLYFYWYRQILGQKVEFLVSFYNNEISEKSEIFDDQFSVERPDGSNFTLKIRSTKLEDSAMYFCASSPSMNTEAFFGQGTRLTVV.